What follows are 26 T cell receptor beta chains derived from one specimen sequenced in a study of blood T cell repertoires in COVID-19. Profiling relied on immunoSEQ multiplex PCR, and the TCRdb table lists in-frame clones only, not all of them. The data contain approximately 120,000 clones, approximately 80% of them seen just once; the ten biggest clones take up about 12%. Sequenced material: peripheral blood. These receptors all come from a man aged 55 to 70 with acute or convalescent COVID-19.

The chain is built from TRBV4-2 and TRBJ2-7, with 11 nucleotides matching TRBD2. The CDR3 totals 18 residues. The germline gives CDR1 LGHNA, CDR2 YNFKEQ. Germline trimming cut 2 bases from V and 1 base from J; bases unmatched to any gene: 10. Written as DNA, the CDR3 is TGTGCCAGCAGCCAATATCTTCTTGGGACTAGCGGATCCTACGAGCAGTACTTC. Protein sequence: CASSQYLLGTSGSYEQYF.

This clone came up once. The V gene is TRBV19, the J gene TRBJ2-7; D is undetermined. From germline, CDR1 is LNHDA and CDR2 SQIVND (reference sequence). The germline V and J ends were trimmed by 7 bases and 3 bases, with 7 bases remaining between them. The length of the CDR3 is 11 residues. This chain's CDR3 is CASTNNYEQYF. The CDR3 nucleotides are TGTGCCAGTACCAACAACTACGAGCAGTACTTC.

The V and J genes are TRBV5-4 and TRBJ2-7; D possibly uses TRBD1 or TRBD2 (5 bases each). The CDR3 covers 15 residues. The V end was cut by 4 bases, the J end by 2 bases, with 16 bases between. Per the germline V gene, CDR1 is SGHNT and CDR2 is YYREEE (reference sequence). CDR3 amino acids: CASSLGVGQTYEQYF. The CDR3 DNA sequence: TGTGCCAGCAGCCTGGGGGTGGGGCAGACCTACGAGCAGTACTTC. Drawing the rest from reference TRBV5-4 and TRBJ2-7, the complete variable domain is ETGVTQSPTHLIKTRGQQVTLRCSSQSGHNTVSWYQQALGQGPQFIFQYYREEENGRGNFPPRFSGLQFPNYSSELNVNALELDDSALYLCASSLGVGQTYEQYFGPGTRLTVT.

V gene TRBV29-1 combines with J gene TRBJ1-1; no reliable D call. This CDR3 is built from 12 residues. Germline assignment: CDR1 SQVTM and CDR2 ANQGSEA. Trimming removed 7 bases from V and 1 base from J, with 10 bases in between. CDR3 residues: CSAGRGNTEAFF. For the CDR3, the DNA is TGCAGCGCCGGGAGAGGGAACACTGAAGCTTTCTTT.

The chain combines TRBV28 with TRBJ1-1; D unresolved. The CDR3 has 11 amino acids. V was shortened by 7 bases and J by 1 base, with 4 bases between the two germline ends. Germline CDR1 reads MDHEN; CDR2 reads SYDVKM. The CDR3 reads CASIRNTEAFF. Here the CDR3 DNA reads TGTGCCAGCATTAGGAACACTGAAGCTTTCTTT.

The J gene is TRBJ2-2, the V gene TRBV5-1, with 7 bases fitting TRBD2. The V segment lost 2 bases and the J segment 5 bases; nucleotides outside the gene matches: 9. Germline-derived CDR1 and CDR2 are SGHRS and YFSETQ. This CDR3 is 16 amino acids long. CDR3 sequence (DNA): TGCGCCAGCAGCTTAGAACGGGAGGCCCTTACCGGGGAGCTGTTTTTT. Amino acid sequence: CASSLEREALTGELFF.

The CDR3 here is CASSLDPGRVSDTQYF. The CDR3 nucleotides read TGTGCCAGCAGCTTAGATCCGGGGAGGGTGTCAGATACGCAGTATTTT. The V call is TRBV11-2, the J call TRBJ2-3, with 7 bases that match TRBD2. V lost 0 bases to trimming and J lost 4 bases; unmatched junction nucleotides: 7. This CDR3 comprises 16 residues. Looked up from germline, CDR1 is SGHAT and CDR2 is FQNNGV.

The J gene is TRBJ2-3, the V gene TRBV18; D perhaps matches TRBD1 (5 bases). Deletions cut 2 bases from V and 1 base from J, with 7 bases between. CDR3 length: 14 residues. Germline-derived CDR1 and CDR2 are KGHSH and LQKENI. CDR3 in amino acids: CASSPDSRTDTQYF. CDR3 sequence (DNA): TGTGCCAGCTCACCAGACAGCCGCACAGATACGCAGTATTTT.

Notes on this clone: The same CDR3 can be traced to other DNA sequences in this sample. The chain links TRBV27 to TRBJ1-2, with D maybe TRBD1 (5 bases). Trimming pared 3 bases from V and 2 bases from J, leaving 7 bases between. The CDR3 length is 13 residues. Looked up from germline, CDR1 is MNHEY and CDR2 is SMNVEV (reference sequence). The CDR3 sequence: CASSFRGNYGYTF. CDR3 sequence (DNA): TGTGCCAGCAGTTTTCGGGGGAACTATGGCTACACCTTC.

The V and J genes are TRBV5-8 and TRBJ2-7, with TRBD2 identical over 11 bases. This CDR3 contains 16 residues. Germline lookup yields CDR1 SGHTS and CDR2 YDEGEE. The junction had 10 bases not matched to a gene; V was cut back by 0 bases and J by 8 bases. CDR3 in amino acids: CASSLGLAGLGSKQYF. CDR3 nucleotide sequence: TGTGCCAGCAGCTTGGGACTAGCGGGATTGGGGTCTAAGCAGTACTTC. The whole variable domain, filled in from reference TRBV5-8 and TRBJ2-7, reads EAGVTQSPTHLIKTRGQQATLRCSPISGHTSVYWYQQALGLGLQFLLWYDEGEERNRGNFPPRFSGRQFPNYSSELNVNALELEDSALYLCASSLGLAGLGSKQYFGPGTRLTVT.

The chain combines TRBV10-2 with TRBJ1-3; D is unresolved. This CDR3 is built from 14 residues. Germline V CDR1 and CDR2: WSHSY, SAAADI. Trimming left V 2 bases short and J 4 bases short, with 9 bases between. The CDR3 region has the DNA TGCGCCAGCAGTGAGCCGGGGTCGGGAAACACCATATATTTT. Translated: CASSEPGSGNTIYF.

This rearrangement joins TRBV20-1 to TRBJ2-7; D gene ambiguous. There are 11 residues in the CDR3. V was cut by 0 bases and J by 7 bases, with 7 bases left in between. The germline CDR1 and CDR2 sequences are DFQATT and SNEGSKA (reference sequence). DNA of the CDR3: TGCAGTGCTAGAGATTTACAGGAGCAGTACTTC. Translating it yields CSARDLQEQYF.

The rearrangement uses TRBV14 and TRBJ1-4; a weak D match, TRBD1 (5 bases). CDR3 length: 14 amino acids. Trimming shortened V by 4 bases and J by 8 bases, and 14 bases separated the two germline ends. Germline CDR1 is SGHDN and CDR2 is FVKESK. For the CDR3, the DNA is TGTGCCAGCAGCCTTCAGGGAATAGAGGAAAAACTGTTTTTT. Translation: CASSLQGIEEKLFF.

In DNA form, the CDR3 reads TGTGCCACCCAGGGTGAGGCCAAAAACATTCAGTACTTC. Translating gives CATQGEAKNIQYF. V and J are TRBV19 and TRBJ2-4, with D perhaps TRBD1 (5 bases). Germline V gene sequence: CDR1 LNHDA, CDR2 SQIVND (reference sequence). V lost 10 bases and J lost 1, with 11 bases in between. This CDR3 has 13 amino acids.

The genes are TRBV19 and TRBJ2-1, with D possibly matching TRBD2 (6 bases). V lost 7 bases to trimming and J lost 0 bases, with 19 bases between them. Germline CDR1 and CDR2: LNHDA and SQIVND (reference sequence). The CDR3 covers 17 residues. Here the CDR3 reads CASKTLKAGSSYNEQFF. CDR3 DNA: TGTGCCAGTAAAACCCTAAAGGCGGGGAGCTCCTACAATGAGCAGTTCTTC.

The genes are TRBV2 and TRBJ1-2; 10 bases agree with TRBD1. Germline CDR1 SNHLY, CDR2 FYNNEI. The CDR3 extends over 14 amino acids. V lost 4 bases to trimming and J lost 2 bases; unmatched junction nucleotides: 1. The CDR3 sequence: CASSATGGNYGYTF. As DNA, the CDR3 is TGTGCCAGCAGTGCGACAGGGGGCAACTATGGCTACACCTTC. Using reference TRBV2 and TRBJ1-2 for the parts outside the CDR3, the full variable domain is EPEVTQTPSHQVTQMGQEVILRCVPISNHLYFYWYRQILGQKVEFLVSFYNNEISEKSEIFDDQFSVERPDGSNFTLKIRSTKLEDSAMYFCASSATGGNYGYTFGSGTRLTVV.

This chain joins TRBV25-1 and TRBJ2-1; D call uncertain. Trimming removed 3 bases from V and 3 bases from J, with 9 bases in between. CDR3 length: 14 residues. Germline CDR1 reads MGHDK; CDR2 reads SYGVNS. The CDR3 nucleotides are TGTGCCAGCAGTGATCTTCTGAGCTACAATGAGCAGTTCTTC. Amino acid sequence: CASSDLLSYNEQFF.

V usage is TRBV28 and J usage is TRBJ2-5; maybe TRBD1 (6 bases). The CDR3 runs to 16 residues. The germline CDR1 and CDR2 sequences are MDHEN and SYDVKM. V lost 6 bases and J lost 0, with 17 bases in between. CDR3: CASSPPGHTNQETQYF. Written as DNA, the CDR3 is TGTGCCAGCAGCCCGCCGGGACACACAAACCAAGAGACCCAGTACTTC.

The chain uses TRBV20-1 and TRBJ2-2; 8 bases map to TRBD2. This CDR3 is 19 amino acids long. V shed 3 bases and J 0 bases; nucleotides not matched to a gene: 15. Germline loops: CDR1 DFQATT, CDR2 SNEGSKA (reference sequence). CDR3 sequence reads: CSASHGLAGYLTNTGELFF. The CDR3 region has the DNA TGCAGTGCTAGTCATGGACTAGCAGGGTACCTAACGAACACCGGGGAGCTGTTTTTT.

The chain couples TRBV3-1 (or the pseudogene TRBV3-2) to TRBJ2-7; tentative D call: TRBD1 (6 bases). Germline V CDR1 and CDR2: LGHDT, YNNKEL (reference sequence). This CDR3 spans 15 amino acids. The ends were cut back, 4 bases at V and 6 bases at J, with 19 bases in the middle. CDR3 nucleotide sequence: TGTGCCAGCAGCCCCAGGGGCGCAGGGTCTTCCGAGCAGTACTTC. Translation gives CASSPRGAGSSEQYF.

This chain links TRBV15 with TRBJ2-7; 9 positions match TRBD1. The CDR3 has 14 amino acids. V dropped 3 bases and J dropped 2; count of bases not matched to a gene: 2. Germline CDR1 and CDR2: LNHNV and YYDKDF (reference sequence). The CDR3 DNA is TGTGCCACCAGCAGGCGACAGGGGGCCTACGAGCAGTACTTC. Encoded protein: CATSRRQGAYEQYF.

This sequence joins TRBV7-9 and TRBJ2-1, with TRBD1 matching over 9 bases. CDR1 is SEHNR, CDR2 FQNEAQ, per germline (reference sequence). The ends lost 8 bases at V and 7 bases at J; junction bases unmatched: 9. This CDR3 spans 14 amino acids. The CDR3 DNA follows: TGTGCCAGCTCCCCCGGGACAGGGTTGAATGAGCAGTTCTTC. Translated: CASSPGTGLNEQFF. Filled out from reference TRBV7-9 and TRBJ2-1, the complete variable domain reads DTGVSQNPRHKITKRGQNVTFRCDPISEHNRLYWYRQTLGQGPEFLTYFQNEAQLEKSRLLSDRFSAERPKGSFSTLEIQRTEQGDSAMYLCASSPGTGLNEQFFGPGTRLTVL.

CDR3 protein: CASTVSGNTIYF. The CDR3 nucleotides are TGTGCCAGCACCGTATCTGGAAACACCATATATTTT. V gene TRBV28 combines with J gene TRBJ1-3; D is undetermined. Germline V lookup: CDR1 MDHEN, CDR2 SYDVKM. Between the trimmed V and J ends, which lost 7 bases and 1 base, there was a span of 5 bases. The CDR3 consists of 12 residues.

V is TRBV5-1 and J is TRBJ2-3; TRBD2 agrees at 7 bases. V lost 0 bases and J lost 4; bases outside the gene matches: 5. CDR1 SGHRS and CDR2 YFSETQ come from the germline V gene. CDR3 length equals 15 residues. The CDR3 bases are TGCGCCAGCAGCTTGGGGGAGGGCCTCGCAGATACGCAGTATTTT. Residues: CASSLGEGLADTQYF. Drawing the rest from reference TRBV5-1 and TRBJ2-3, the complete variable domain is KAGVTQTPRYLIKTRGQQVTLSCSPISGHRSVSWYQQTPGQGLQFLFEYFSETQRNKGNFPGRFSGRQFSNSRSEMNVSTLELGDSALYLCASSLGEGLADTQYFGPGTRLTVL.

This chain connects TRBV5-1 to TRBJ1-2; the D is unclear. This CDR3 comprises 13 residues. Trimming removed 4 bases from V and 8 bases from J, with 15 bases in between. Germline V lookup: CDR1 SGHRS, CDR2 YFSETQ. The CDR3: CASSPAAPGGYTF. For the CDR3, the DNA is TGCGCCAGCAGCCCTGCCGCCCCGGGGGGCTACACCTTC.

The J gene is TRBJ2-7, the V gene TRBV21-1; the D segment call TRBD2 is taken from the table without a DNA check. TRBV21-1 is a pseudogene locus. The CDR3 spans 17 residues. The CDR3 reads CASSKGPIREASYEQYF. DNA of the CDR3: TGTGCCAGCAGCAAAGGCCCCATCCGGGAGGCCTCCTACGAGCAGTACTTC.